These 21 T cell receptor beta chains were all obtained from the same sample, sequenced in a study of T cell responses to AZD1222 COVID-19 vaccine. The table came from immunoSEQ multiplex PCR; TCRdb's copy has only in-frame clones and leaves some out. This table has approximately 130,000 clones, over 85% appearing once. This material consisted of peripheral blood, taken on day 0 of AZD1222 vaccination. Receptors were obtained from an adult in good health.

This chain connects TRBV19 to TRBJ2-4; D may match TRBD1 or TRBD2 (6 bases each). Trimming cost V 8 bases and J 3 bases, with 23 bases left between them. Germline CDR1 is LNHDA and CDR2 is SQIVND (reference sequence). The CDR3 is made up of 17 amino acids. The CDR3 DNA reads TGTGCCAGTGCGGACGGGCTGGCAGGAGGGGGCAAAAACATTCAGTACTTC. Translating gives CASADGLAGGGKNIQYF.

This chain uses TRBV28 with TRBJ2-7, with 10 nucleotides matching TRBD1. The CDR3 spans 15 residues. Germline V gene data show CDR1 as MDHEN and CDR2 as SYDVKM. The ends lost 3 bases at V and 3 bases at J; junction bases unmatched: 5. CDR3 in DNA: TGTGCCAGCAGTTTGACGAGGGACAGGGGCTACGAGCAGTACTTC. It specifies CASSLTRDRGYEQYF.

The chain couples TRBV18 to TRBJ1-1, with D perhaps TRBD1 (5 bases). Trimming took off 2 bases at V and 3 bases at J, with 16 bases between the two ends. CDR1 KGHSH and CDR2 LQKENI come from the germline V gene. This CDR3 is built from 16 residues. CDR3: CASSPRFGIRDTEAFF. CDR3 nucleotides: TGTGCCAGCTCACCAAGGTTCGGGATCAGGGACACTGAAGCTTTCTTT. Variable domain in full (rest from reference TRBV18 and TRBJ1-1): NAGVMQNPRHLVRRRGQEARLRCSPMKGHSHVYWYRQLPEEGLKFMVYLQKENIIDESGMPKERFSAEFPKEGPSILRIQQVVRGDSAAYFCASSPRFGIRDTEAFFGQGTRLTVV.

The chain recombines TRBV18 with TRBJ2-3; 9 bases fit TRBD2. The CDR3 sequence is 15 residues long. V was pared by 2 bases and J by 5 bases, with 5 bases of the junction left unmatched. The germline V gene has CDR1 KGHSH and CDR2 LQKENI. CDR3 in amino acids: CASSPSSGSKDTQYF. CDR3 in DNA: TGTGCCAGCTCACCAAGTAGCGGGAGTAAAGATACGCAGTATTTT.

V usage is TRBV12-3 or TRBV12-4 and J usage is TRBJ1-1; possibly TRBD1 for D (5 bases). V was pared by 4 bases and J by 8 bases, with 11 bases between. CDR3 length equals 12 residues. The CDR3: CASSSTGAEAFF. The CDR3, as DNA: TGTGCCAGCAGTTCTACAGGAGCGGAAGCTTTCTTT.

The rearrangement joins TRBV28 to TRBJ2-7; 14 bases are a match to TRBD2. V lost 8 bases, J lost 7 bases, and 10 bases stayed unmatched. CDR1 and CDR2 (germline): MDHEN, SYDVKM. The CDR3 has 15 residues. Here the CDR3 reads CASGLVGTSGREQYF. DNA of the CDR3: TGTGCCAGCGGATTGGTGGGGACTAGCGGGAGAGAGCAGTACTTC. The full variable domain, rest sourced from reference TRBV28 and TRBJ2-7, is DVKVTQSSRYLVKRTGEKVFLECVQDMDHENMFWYRQDPGLGLRLIYFSYDVKMKEKGDIPEGYSVSREKKERFSLILESASTNQTSMYLCASGLVGTSGREQYFGPGTRLTVT.

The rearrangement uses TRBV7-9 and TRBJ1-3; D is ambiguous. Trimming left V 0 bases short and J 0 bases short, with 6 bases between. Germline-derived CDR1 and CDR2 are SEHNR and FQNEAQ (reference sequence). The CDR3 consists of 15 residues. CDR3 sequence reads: CASSLALLSGNTIYF. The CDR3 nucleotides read TGTGCCAGCAGCTTAGCGCTCCTCTCTGGAAACACCATATATTTT.

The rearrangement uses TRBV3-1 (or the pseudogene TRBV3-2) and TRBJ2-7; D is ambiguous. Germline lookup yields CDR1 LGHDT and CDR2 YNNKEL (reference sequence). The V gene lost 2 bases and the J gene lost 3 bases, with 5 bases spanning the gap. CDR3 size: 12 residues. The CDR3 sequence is CASSQQRYEQYF. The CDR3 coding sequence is TGTGCCAGCAGCCAACAGCGCTACGAGCAGTACTTC.

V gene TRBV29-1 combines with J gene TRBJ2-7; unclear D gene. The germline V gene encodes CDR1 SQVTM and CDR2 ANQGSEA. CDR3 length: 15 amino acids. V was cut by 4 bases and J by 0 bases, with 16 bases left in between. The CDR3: CSVVLVGISSYEQYF. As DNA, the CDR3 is TGCAGCGTTGTGCTCGTAGGTATCAGCTCCTACGAGCAGTACTTC.

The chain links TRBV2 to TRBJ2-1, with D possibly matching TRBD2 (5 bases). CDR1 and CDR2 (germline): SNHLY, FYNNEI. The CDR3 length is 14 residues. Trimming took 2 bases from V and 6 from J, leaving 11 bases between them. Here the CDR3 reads CASSEIIAGNEQFF. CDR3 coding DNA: TGTGCCAGCAGTGAAATAATCGCGGGCAATGAGCAGTTCTTC.

The DNA of the CDR3 is TGCGCCAGCAGCCAAAGGGGGACGGGACAGAGGCTCGCTGAAGCTTTCTTT. It encodes CASSQRGTGQRLAEAFF. The chain links TRBV4-1 to TRBJ1-1; TRBD1 matches 7 bases. The CDR3 length is 17 residues. The germline V gene has CDR1 MGHRA and CDR2 YSYEKL. V trimming: 2 bases; J trimming: 6 bases; junction bases outside the gene matches: 15.

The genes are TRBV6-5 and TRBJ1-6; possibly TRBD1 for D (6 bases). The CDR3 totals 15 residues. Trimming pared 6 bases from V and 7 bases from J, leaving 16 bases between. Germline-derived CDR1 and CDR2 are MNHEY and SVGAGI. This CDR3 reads CASSTFEGQNSPLHF. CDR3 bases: TGTGCCAGCAGCACCTTCGAAGGACAGAATTCACCCCTCCACTTT.

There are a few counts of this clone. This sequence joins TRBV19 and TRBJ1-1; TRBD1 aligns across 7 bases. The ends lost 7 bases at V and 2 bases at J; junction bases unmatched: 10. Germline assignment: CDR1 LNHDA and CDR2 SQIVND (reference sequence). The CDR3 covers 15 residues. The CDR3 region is CASKGRDRANTEAFF. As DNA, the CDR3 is TGTGCCAGTAAAGGGAGGGACAGAGCCAACACTGAAGCTTTCTTT. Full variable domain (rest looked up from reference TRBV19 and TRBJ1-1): DGGITQSPKYLFRKEGQNVTLSCEQNLNHDAMYWYRQDPGQGLRLIYYSQIVNDFQKGDIAEGYSVSREKKESFPLTVTSAQKNPTAFYLCASKGRDRANTEAFFGQGTRLTVV.

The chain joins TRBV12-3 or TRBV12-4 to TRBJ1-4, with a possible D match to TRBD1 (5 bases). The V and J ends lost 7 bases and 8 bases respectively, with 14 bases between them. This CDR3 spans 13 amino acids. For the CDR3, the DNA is TGTGCCAGCACTCAGGGCCCTTGGGAAAAACTGTTTTTT. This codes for CASTQGPWEKLFF.

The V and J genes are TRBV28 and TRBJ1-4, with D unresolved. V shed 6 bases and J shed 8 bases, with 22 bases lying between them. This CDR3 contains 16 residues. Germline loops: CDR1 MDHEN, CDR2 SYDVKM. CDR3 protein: CASRSPRRAEDEKLFF. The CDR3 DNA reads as TGTGCCAGCAGATCTCCTCGTCGGGCCGAGGACGAAAAACTGTTTTTT.

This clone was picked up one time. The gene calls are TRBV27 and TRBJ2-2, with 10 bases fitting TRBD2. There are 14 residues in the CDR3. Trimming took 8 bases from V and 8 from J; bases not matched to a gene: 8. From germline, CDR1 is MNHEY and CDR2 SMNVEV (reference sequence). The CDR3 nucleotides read TGTGCCAGCGGGGCTAGCGGGAGAAGGGGGGAGCTGTTTTTT. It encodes CASGASGRRGELFF.

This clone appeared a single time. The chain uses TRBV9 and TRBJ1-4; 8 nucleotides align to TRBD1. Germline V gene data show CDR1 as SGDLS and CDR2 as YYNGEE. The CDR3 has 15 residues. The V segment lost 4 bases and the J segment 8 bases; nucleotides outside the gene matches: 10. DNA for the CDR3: TGTGCCAGCAGCTTTGGACAGGGAATAGGAGAAAAACTGTTTTTT. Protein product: CASSFGQGIGEKLFF.

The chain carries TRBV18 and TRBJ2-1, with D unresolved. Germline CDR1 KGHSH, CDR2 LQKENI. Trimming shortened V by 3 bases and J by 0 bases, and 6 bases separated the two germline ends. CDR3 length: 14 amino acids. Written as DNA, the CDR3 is TGTGCCAGCTCACCTGGGCGCTCCTACAATGAGCAGTTCTTC. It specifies CASSPGRSYNEQFF. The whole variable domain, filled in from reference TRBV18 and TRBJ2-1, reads NAGVMQNPRHLVRRRGQEARLRCSPMKGHSHVYWYRQLPEEGLKFMVYLQKENIIDESGMPKERFSAEFPKEGPSILRIQQVVRGDSAAYFCASSPGRSYNEQFFGPGTRLTVL.

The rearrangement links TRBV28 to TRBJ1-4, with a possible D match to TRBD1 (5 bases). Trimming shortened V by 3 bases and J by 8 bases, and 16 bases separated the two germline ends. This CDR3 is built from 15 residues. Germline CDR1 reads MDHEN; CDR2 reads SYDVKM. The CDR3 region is CASSFLAGGSEKLFF. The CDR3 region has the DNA TGTGCCAGCAGTTTTTTGGCCGGGGGAAGCGAAAAACTGTTTTTT.

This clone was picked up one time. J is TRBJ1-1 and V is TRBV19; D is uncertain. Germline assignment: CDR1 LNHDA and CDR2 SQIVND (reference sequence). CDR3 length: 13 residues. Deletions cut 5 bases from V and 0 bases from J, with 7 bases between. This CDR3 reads CASSQVVNTEAFF. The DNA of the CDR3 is TGTGCCAGTAGTCAGGTGGTGAACACTGAAGCTTTCTTT.

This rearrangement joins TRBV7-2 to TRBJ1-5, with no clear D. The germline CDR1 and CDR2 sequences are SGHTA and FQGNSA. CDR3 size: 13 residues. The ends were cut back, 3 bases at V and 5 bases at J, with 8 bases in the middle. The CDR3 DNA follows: TGTGCCAGCAGCTTTCACCGAGATCAGCCCCAGCATTTT. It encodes CASSFHRDQPQHF. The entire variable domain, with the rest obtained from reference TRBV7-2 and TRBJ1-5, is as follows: GAGVSQSPSNKVTEKGKDVELRCDPISGHTALYWYRQSLGQGLEFLIYFQGNSAPDKSGLPSDRFSAERTGGSVSTLTIQRTQQEDSAVYLCASSFHRDQPQHFGDGTRLSIL.